This T cell receptor beta chain emerged from a study of blood T cell repertoires in COVID-19. Across the study: Acute-phase and convalescent COVID-19 samples originated in the United States, Italy and Spain. PBMCs, B-cell-depleted T cells, or T cells were the source of the cDNA or gDNA that made up the material.

Per the study methods: Reference gene primer amplification yielded estimated nucleated cell counts. This table comes from immunoSEQ multiplex PCR, and its TCRdb copy is limited to in-frame clones, with some not included. V and J calls and clone size are those listed in that table; D and trimming were worked out from the DNA. Of under 300,000 clones detected, roughly 88% appear once; the ten largest clones hold 2% to 2.5%. The CDR3 sequence is 14 residues long. The germline V gene has CDR1 LNHDA and CDR2 SQIVND (reference sequence). V shed 5 bases and J shed 0 bases, with 8 bases lying between them. The sequencing sample was made of peripheral blood. The TCR sequence derives from a woman between 40 and 55 years old who had recovered from COVID-19. This chain links TRBV19 with TRBJ1-3; D unclear. In nucleotides, the CDR3 is TGTGCCAGTAGTCCGATGGCCTCTGGAAACACCATATATTTT. This codes for CASSPMASGNTIYF.